This T cell receptor beta chain was found in a study of monozygotic twins with inflammatory bowel disease. General study results and limits: For IBD patients, clonotypes shared with others were fewer than for healthy twins, especially with disease activity.

As concerns this clonotype: The antigen is unknown.

TCRdb re-called the 5' RACE reads and catalogs CDR3 proteins one per entry, DNA excluded. The sample's table shows a few hundred thousand distinct CDR3 sequences. CDR1 is SNHLY and CDR2 is FYNNEI in the germline V gene. The CDR3 extends over 15 amino acids. The sequence came from a human donor with ulcerative colitis or Crohn's disease, or a healthy co-twin of an affected twin (not recorded which). Sequencing was done on a sample of blood. The gene calls are TRBV2 and TRBJ2-3; lacking DNA, the TRBD2 call made by TCRdb goes unchecked. CDR3: CATSAGRTSTDTQYF.